Each of the 17 T cell receptor beta chains below was sequenced from the same sample in a study of T cells and Merkel cell carcinoma outcomes. Libraries were prepared by immunoSEQ multiplex PCR; TCRdb keeps only in-frame clonotypes and omits some of them. Of 5,000 to 6,500 clones in the sample, about 80% were seen once. The specimen was tumor tissue from Merkel cell carcinoma. Receptors originate from a human donor with Merkel cell carcinoma.

The chain couples TRBV19 to TRBJ2-7, with D maybe TRBD2 (5 bases). Germline values: CDR1 LNHDA, CDR2 SQIVND (reference sequence). V lost 9 bases and J 2 bases, leaving 14 bases between the germline ends. The CDR3 contains 13 residues. The CDR3 spells CASSRSGAYEQYF. CDR3 nucleotide sequence: TGTGCCAGCAGCCGGAGCGGAGCCTACGAGCAGTACTTC.

There are a few counts of this clone. This chain joins TRBV19 and TRBJ1-1; 7 nucleotides align to TRBD1. Losses at the gene ends were 4 bases for V and 1 base for J; bases not matched to a gene: 6. Germline CDR1 is LNHDA and CDR2 is SQIVND (reference sequence). This CDR3 has 15 amino acids. CDR3 sequence: CASSTWTGQNTEAFF. For the CDR3, the DNA is TGTGCCAGTAGTACCTGGACAGGCCAGAACACTGAAGCTTTCTTT.

This clone was counted once. This sequence joins TRBV28 and TRBJ1-4; D not certain. The CDR3 covers 13 residues. V lost 8 bases and J lost 0, with 7 bases in between. CDR1 MDHEN and CDR2 SYDVKM come from the germline V gene. CDR3 DNA: TGTGCCAGCCGGACTGCAACTAATGAAAAACTGTTTTTT. It codes for CASRTATNEKLFF. The full variable domain, with the rest looked up from reference TRBV28 and TRBJ1-4, is DVKVTQSSRYLVKRTGEKVFLECVQDMDHENMFWYRQDPGLGLRLIYFSYDVKMKEKGDIPEGYSVSREKKERFSLILESASTNQTSMYLCASRTATNEKLFFGSGTQLSVL.

This chain joins TRBV4-1 and TRBJ2-7, with TRBD2 as a possible D gene (5 bases). The CDR3 extends over 15 amino acids. V was shortened by 0 bases and J by 0 bases, with 9 bases between the two germline ends. Germline lookup yields CDR1 MGHRA and CDR2 YSYEKL. CDR3: CASSQDREDSYEQYF. CDR3 DNA sequence: TGCGCCAGCAGCCAAGATCGGGAAGACTCCTACGAGCAGTACTTC.

This chain joins TRBV18 and TRBJ2-5; 10 positions match TRBD2. The J call may be mistaken, given a closer DNA end match to TRBJ2-7. This CDR3 has 15 amino acids. CDR1 KGHSH and CDR2 LQKENI come from the germline V gene. Written as DNA, the CDR3 is TGTGCCAGCTCCCTACTAGCGGGGAGCTCCTACGAGCAGTACTTC. It translates to CASSLLAGSSYEQYF.

There are a few counts of this clone. The genes are TRBV28 and TRBJ1-5; TRBD1 aligns across 9 bases. CDR3 length equals 14 residues. CDR1 is MDHEN, CDR2 SYDVKM, per germline. V lost 3 bases to trimming and J lost 6 bases; unmatched junction nucleotides: 3. The CDR3 DNA sequence: TGTGCCAGCAGTTTCGGGGACAGGGTTCAGCCCCAGCATTTT. It yields the protein CASSFGDRVQPQHF.

Only one count was recorded for this clone. This clone may be a read error of a much larger clone one base away. J is TRBJ1-2 and V is TRBV4-1; D gene uncertain. Looked up from germline, CDR1 is MGHRA and CDR2 is YSYEKL. The length of the CDR3 is 14 residues. Trimming cost V 5 bases and J 4 bases, with 14 bases left between them. The CDR3 DNA reads as TGCGCCAGCAGCTTCCGGAACAACAGCTATGGCTACACCTTC. Translating it yields CASSFRNNSYGYTF.

The chain uses TRBV11-2 and TRBJ2-1; the D gene is possibly TRBD2 (6 bases). CDR1 and CDR2 from the germline V gene are SGHAT and FQNNGV. Trimming stripped 2 bases from V and 6 bases from J, with 17 bases between. The CDR3 is 16 amino acids. The CDR3 protein is CASSLLPGSAGNEQFF. As DNA, the CDR3 is TGTGCCAGCAGCTTACTTCCGGGATCAGCGGGCAATGAGCAGTTCTTC.

The CDR3: CASTRQVAGNTIYF. CDR3 DNA sequence: TGTGCCAGCACGAGACAGGTCGCTGGAAACACCATATATTTT. The rearrangement uses TRBV2 and TRBJ1-3, with D tentatively TRBD1 (6 bases). CDR1 is SNHLY and CDR2 is FYNNEI in the germline V gene. Trimming removed 7 bases from V and 2 bases from J, with 12 bases in between. The CDR3 totals 14 residues.

The chain carries TRBV9 and TRBJ1-4; possibly TRBD1 for D (5 bases). V was clipped by 4 bases and J by 8 bases, with 15 bases between them. Germline CDR1 SGDLS, CDR2 YYNGEE. This CDR3 region has 14 residues. CDR3 coding DNA: TGTGCCAGCAGCCCGGACACTATCCGCGAAAAACTGTTTTTT. This gives the protein CASSPDTIREKLFF.

The V call is TRBV7-9, the J call TRBJ2-4, with no clear D. V was pared by 5 bases and J by 0 bases, with 5 bases between. In germline, CDR1 is SEHNR, CDR2 FQNEAQ (reference sequence). The CDR3 sequence is 13 residues long. The CDR3 protein is CASSRVAKNIQYF. The CDR3 DNA sequence: TGTGCCAGCAGCCGGGTAGCCAAAAACATTCAGTACTTC.

This clone is medium-sized within its sample. The chain carries TRBV4-1 and TRBJ1-2; the D gene is possibly TRBD1 (6 bases). CDR3 length: 14 amino acids. In germline, CDR1 is MGHRA, CDR2 YSYEKL. V was pared by 5 bases and J by 4 bases, with 14 bases between. CDR3 DNA sequence: TGCGCCAGCAGCTTCCGGGACAACAGCTATGGCTACACCTTC. Amino acids: CASSFRDNSYGYTF.

The genes are TRBV28 and TRBJ2-1, with 11 bases fitting TRBD2. This CDR3 has 16 residues. Germline CDR1 and CDR2: MDHEN and SYDVKM. Trimming at V came to 2 bases and at J to 8 bases, leaving 8 bases not matched to a gene. The CDR3 is CASSLTLAGGQDEQFF. CDR3 sequence (DNA): TGTGCCAGCAGTTTAACTTTAGCGGGAGGGCAGGATGAGCAGTTCTTC.

J is TRBJ2-7 and V is TRBV27; D is possibly TRBD2 (5 bases). This CDR3 spans 15 amino acids. Looked up from germline, CDR1 is MNHEY and CDR2 is SMNVEV (reference sequence). Deletions cut 5 bases from V and 1 base from J, with 15 bases between. The CDR3 region is CASSAITGNSYEQYF. The DNA of the CDR3 is TGTGCCAGCAGTGCGATAACGGGGAATTCCTACGAGCAGTACTTC.

V usage is TRBV4-1 and J usage is TRBJ2-5; D unresolved. The CDR3 consists of 16 residues. Germline CDR1 is MGHRA and CDR2 is YSYEKL. V lost 0 bases to trimming and J lost 2 bases, with 13 bases between them. The CDR3 loop reads CASSQDFGTPQETQYF. CDR3 DNA: TGCGCCAGCAGCCAAGATTTTGGAACTCCTCAAGAGACCCAGTACTTC.

The chain recombines TRBV27 with TRBJ1-1; D is ambiguous. V lost 5 bases and J 4 bases, leaving 14 bases between the germline ends. The CDR3 contains 14 residues. From germline, CDR1 is MNHEY and CDR2 SMNVEV (reference sequence). The DNA for the CDR3 is TGTGCCAGCAGTCCCCGATCCAGCGGCACTGAAGCTTTCTTT. Protein: CASSPRSSGTEAFF.

V is TRBV6-5 and J is TRBJ1-2, with TRBD1 as a possible D gene (6 bases). Germline CDR1 MNHEY, CDR2 SVGAGI. This CDR3 is built from 15 residues. Trimming left V 5 bases short and J 6 bases short, with 19 bases between. CDR3 amino acids: CASSTILTGIHGYTF. The CDR3 nucleotides are TGTGCCAGCAGTACGATATTAACAGGGATCCATGGCTACACCTTC.